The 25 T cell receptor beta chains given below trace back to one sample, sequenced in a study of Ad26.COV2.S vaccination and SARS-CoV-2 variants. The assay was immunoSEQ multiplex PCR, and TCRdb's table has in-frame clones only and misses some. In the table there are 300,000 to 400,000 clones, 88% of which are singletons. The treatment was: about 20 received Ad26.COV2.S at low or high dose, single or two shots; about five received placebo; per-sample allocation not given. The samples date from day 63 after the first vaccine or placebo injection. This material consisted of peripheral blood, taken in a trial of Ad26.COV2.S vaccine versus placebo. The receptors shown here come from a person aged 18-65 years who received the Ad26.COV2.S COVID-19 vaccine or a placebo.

The CDR3 sequence is CASSLLSTGSSGNTIYF. CDR3 nucleotide sequence: TGTGCCAGCAGCTTACTCTCCACAGGGTCCTCTGGAAACACCATATATTTT. This chain uses TRBV7-2 with TRBJ1-3; possible D gene TRBD1, 6 bases. The germline V gene has CDR1 SGHTA and CDR2 FQGNSA. This CDR3 comprises 17 residues. V gave up 2 bases and J gave up 0 bases, with 14 bases separating them.

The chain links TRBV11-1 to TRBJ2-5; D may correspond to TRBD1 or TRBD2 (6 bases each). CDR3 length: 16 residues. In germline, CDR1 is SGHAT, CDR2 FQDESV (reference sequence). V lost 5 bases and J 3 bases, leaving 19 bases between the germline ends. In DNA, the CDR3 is TGTGCCAGCAGCCCAAGGGGGGATAGCGGAGAAGAGACCCAGTACTTC. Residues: CASSPRGDSGEETQYF.

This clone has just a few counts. CDR3 protein: CASSPGSNQPQHF. CDR3 bases: TGTGCCAGCAGCCCAGGGAGCAATCAGCCCCAGCATTTT. The genes are TRBV3-1 (or the pseudogene TRBV3-2) and TRBJ1-5; D may be TRBD1 (5 bases). The CDR3 is made up of 13 amino acids. Trimming removed 4 bases from V and 1 base from J, with 5 bases in between. CDR1 LGHDT and CDR2 YNNKEL come from the germline V gene (reference sequence).

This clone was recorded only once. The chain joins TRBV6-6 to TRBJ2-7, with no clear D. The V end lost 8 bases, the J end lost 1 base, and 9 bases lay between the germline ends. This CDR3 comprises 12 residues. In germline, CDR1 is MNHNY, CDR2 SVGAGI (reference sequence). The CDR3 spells CASGKLSYEQYF. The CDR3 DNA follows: TGTGCCAGCGGAAAGTTATCCTACGAGCAGTACTTC.

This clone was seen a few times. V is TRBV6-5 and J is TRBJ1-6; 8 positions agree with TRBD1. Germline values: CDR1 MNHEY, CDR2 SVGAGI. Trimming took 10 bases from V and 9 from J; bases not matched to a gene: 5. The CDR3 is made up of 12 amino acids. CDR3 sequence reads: CAIRQGSSPLHF. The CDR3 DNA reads TGTGCCATTAGACAGGGGTCTTCACCCCTCCACTTT.

As DNA, the CDR3 is TGTGCCAGCAGTTTAAGGGTGGGGACTCAGGTCTATGGCTACACCTTC. It translates to CASSLRVGTQVYGYTF. This chain connects TRBV28 to TRBJ1-2, with a possible D match to TRBD1 (5 bases). CDR1 MDHEN and CDR2 SYDVKM come from the germline V gene. This CDR3 is built from 16 residues. Trimming stripped 2 bases from V and 4 bases from J, with 17 bases between.

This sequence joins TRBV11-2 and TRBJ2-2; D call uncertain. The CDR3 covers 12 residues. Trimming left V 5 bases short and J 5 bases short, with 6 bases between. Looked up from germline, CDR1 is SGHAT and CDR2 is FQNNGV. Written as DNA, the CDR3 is TGTGCCAGCAGCACCTTTACCGGGGAGCTGTTTTTT. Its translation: CASSTFTGELFF.

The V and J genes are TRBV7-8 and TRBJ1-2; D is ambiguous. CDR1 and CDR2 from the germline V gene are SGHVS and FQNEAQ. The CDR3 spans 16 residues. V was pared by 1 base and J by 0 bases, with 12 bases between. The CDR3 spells CASSLERGRANYGYTF. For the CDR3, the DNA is TGTGCCAGCAGCTTAGAGCGGGGTAGGGCTAACTATGGCTACACCTTC.

The DNA of the CDR3 is TGTGCCAGCAGCCCATACGAGAAGACCACTGAAGCTTTCTTT. It yields the protein CASSPYEKTTEAFF. V and J are TRBV4-2 and TRBJ1-1, with unresolved D. With 4 bases removed from V and 4 bases from J, the gap between germline ends came to 13 bases. Germline CDR1 and CDR2: LGHNA and YNFKEQ. CDR3 length: 14 amino acids.

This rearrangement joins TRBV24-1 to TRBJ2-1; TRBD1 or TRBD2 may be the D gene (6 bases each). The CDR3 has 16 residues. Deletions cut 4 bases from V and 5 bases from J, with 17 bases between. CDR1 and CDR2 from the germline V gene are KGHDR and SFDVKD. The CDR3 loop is CATSDPIAGHDNEQFF. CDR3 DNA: TGTGCCACCAGTGACCCTATCGCGGGACATGACAATGAGCAGTTCTTC.

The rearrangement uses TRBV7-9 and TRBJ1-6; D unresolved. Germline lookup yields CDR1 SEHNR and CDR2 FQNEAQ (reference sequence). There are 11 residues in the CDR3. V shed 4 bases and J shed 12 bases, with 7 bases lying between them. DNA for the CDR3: TGTGCCAGCAGCTCCGAAGGACCCCTCCACTTT. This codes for CASSSEGPLHF.

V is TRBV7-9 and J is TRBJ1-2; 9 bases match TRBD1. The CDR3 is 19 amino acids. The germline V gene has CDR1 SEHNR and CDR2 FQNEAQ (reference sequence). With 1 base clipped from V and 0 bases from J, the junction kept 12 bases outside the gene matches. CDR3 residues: CASSLVVGTGTGPNYGYTF. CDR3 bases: TGTGCCAGCAGCTTAGTGGTGGGAACCGGGACAGGGCCTAACTATGGCTACACCTTC.

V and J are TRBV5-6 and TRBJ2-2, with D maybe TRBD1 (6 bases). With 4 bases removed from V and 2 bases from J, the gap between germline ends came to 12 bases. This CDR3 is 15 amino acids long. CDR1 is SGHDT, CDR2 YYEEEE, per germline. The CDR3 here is CASSVSGVNTGELFF. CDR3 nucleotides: TGTGCCAGCAGCGTTTCAGGGGTTAACACCGGGGAGCTGTTTTTT.

CDR3 DNA: TGTGCCAGCAGCAGAGGGGGCTATGAGCAGTTCTTC. Encoded protein: CASSRGGYEQFF. The rearrangement uses TRBV13 and TRBJ2-1, with 7 positions matching TRBD1. After removal of 5 bases from V and 8 bases from J, the junction contained 3 bases not matched to a gene. Per the germline V gene, CDR1 is PRHDT and CDR2 is FYEKMQ (reference sequence). The CDR3 extends over 12 amino acids.

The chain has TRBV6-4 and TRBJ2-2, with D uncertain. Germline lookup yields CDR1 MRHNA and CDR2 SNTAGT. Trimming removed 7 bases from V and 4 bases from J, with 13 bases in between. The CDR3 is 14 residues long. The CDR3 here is CASTRYPGTGELFF. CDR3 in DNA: TGTGCCAGCACCCGATATCCGGGCACCGGGGAGCTGTTTTTT.

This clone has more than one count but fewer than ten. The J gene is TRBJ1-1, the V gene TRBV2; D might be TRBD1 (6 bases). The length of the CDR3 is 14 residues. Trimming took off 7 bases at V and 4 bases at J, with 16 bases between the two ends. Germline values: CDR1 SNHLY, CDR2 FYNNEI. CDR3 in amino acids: CASMRDTIGTEAFF. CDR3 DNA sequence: TGTGCCAGCATGAGGGACACCATCGGCACTGAAGCTTTCTTT.

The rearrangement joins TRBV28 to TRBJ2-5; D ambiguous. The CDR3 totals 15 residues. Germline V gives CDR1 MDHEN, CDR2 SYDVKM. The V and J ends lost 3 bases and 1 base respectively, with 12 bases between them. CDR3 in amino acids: CASSFPRQVQETQYF. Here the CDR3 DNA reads TGTGCCAGCAGTTTCCCGAGACAAGTCCAAGAGACCCAGTACTTC.

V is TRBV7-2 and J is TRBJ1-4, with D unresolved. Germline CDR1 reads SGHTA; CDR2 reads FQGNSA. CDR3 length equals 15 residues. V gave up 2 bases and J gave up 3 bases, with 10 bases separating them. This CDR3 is CASSLYGRSNEKLFF. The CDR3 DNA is TGTGCCAGCAGCTTATATGGGCGCTCTAATGAAAAACTGTTTTTT.

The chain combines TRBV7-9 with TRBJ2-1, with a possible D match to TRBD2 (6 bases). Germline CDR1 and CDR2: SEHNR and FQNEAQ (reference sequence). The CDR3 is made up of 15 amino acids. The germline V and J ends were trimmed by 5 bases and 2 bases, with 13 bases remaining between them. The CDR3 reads CASSRYSGTYNEQFF. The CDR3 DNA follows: TGTGCCAGCAGCCGATATAGCGGAACCTACAATGAGCAGTTCTTC.

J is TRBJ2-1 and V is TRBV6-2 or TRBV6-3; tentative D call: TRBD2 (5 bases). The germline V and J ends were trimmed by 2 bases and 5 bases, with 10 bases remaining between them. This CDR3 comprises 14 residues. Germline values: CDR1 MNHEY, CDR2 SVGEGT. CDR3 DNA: TGTGCCAGCAGTTACGGGAGCGTGGACAATGAGCAGTTCTTC. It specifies CASSYGSVDNEQFF.

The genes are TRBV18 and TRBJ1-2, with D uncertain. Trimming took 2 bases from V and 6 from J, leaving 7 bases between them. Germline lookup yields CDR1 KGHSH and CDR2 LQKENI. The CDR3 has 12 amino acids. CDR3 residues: CASSPTDDGYTF. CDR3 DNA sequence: TGTGCCAGCTCACCAACGGACGATGGCTACACCTTC.

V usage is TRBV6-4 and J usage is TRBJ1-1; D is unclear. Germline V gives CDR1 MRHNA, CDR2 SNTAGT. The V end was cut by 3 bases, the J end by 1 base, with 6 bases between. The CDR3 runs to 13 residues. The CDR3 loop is CASSEKTNTEAFF. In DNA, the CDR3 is TGTGCCAGCAGTGAAAAGACGAACACTGAAGCTTTCTTT.

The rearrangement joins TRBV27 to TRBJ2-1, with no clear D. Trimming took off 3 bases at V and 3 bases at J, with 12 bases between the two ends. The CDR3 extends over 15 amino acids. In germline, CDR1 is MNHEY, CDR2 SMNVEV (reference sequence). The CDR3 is CASSFDPTHYNEQFF. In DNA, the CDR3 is TGTGCCAGCAGTTTTGACCCCACGCACTACAATGAGCAGTTCTTC.

CDR3 DNA: TGTGCCAGCAGCTTACGACTAGCGGAGGATAGCTCCTACAATGAGCAGTTCTTC. This encodes CASSLRLAEDSSYNEQFF. The chain joins TRBV13 to TRBJ2-1; 9 bases align to TRBD2. J gave up 0 bases and V 2 bases, and 8 bases lay outside the gene matches. The CDR3 consists of 18 residues. From germline, CDR1 is PRHDT and CDR2 FYEKMQ (reference sequence).

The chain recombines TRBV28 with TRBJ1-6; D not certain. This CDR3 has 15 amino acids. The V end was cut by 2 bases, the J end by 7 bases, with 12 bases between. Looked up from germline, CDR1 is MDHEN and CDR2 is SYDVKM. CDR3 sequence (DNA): TGTGCCAGCAGTTTAAAGTACAGCCCAAATTCACCCCTCCACTTT. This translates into CASSLKYSPNSPLHF.